This TCR beta chain derives from a study of spatial heterogeneity in lung cancer. There are a few counts of this clonotype. TCRdb reprocessed the 5' RACE reads with MiXCR, giving one entry per CDR3 protein. The sample includes 35,000 to 50,000 distinct CDR3 sequences, 3.1% of them seen just once. Time point indicated: sample taken at primary tumor resection. The CDR3 runs 14 residues. V lost 10 bases to trimming and J lost 2 bases, with 15 bases between them. The sequence derives from a male donor with early-stage non-small cell lung cancer. The rearrangement joins TRBV12-3 or TRBV12-4 to TRBJ2-1; a weak D match, TRBD2 (6 bases). Sample: normal lung tissue next to the tumor, taken at surgery. CDR3 DNA sequence: TGTGCCATCACGGCTCGCGGGACCTACAATGAGCAGTTCTTC. Its translation is CAITARGTYNEQFF.